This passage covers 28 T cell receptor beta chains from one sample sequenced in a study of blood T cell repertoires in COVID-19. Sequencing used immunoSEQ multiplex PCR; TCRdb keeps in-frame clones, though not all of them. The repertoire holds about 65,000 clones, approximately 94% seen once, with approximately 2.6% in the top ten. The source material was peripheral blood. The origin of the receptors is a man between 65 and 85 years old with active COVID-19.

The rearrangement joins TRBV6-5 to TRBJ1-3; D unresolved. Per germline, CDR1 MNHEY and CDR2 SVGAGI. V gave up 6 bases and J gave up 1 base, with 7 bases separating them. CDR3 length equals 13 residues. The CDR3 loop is CASSQTSGNTIYF. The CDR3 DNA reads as TGTGCCAGCAGCCAAACTTCTGGAAACACCATATATTTT.

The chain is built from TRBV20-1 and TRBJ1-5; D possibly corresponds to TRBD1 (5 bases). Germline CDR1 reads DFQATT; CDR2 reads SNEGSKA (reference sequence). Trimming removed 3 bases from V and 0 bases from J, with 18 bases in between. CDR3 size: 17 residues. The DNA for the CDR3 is TGCAGTGCTAGTGGTTTTACAGGATTAGATAGCAATCAGCCCCAGCATTTT. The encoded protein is CSASGFTGLDSNQPQHF.

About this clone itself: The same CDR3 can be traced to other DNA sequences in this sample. In DNA, the CDR3 is TGTGCCAGCAGCCAAGGGACAGGCCCCTATGGCTACACCTTC. It codes for CASSQGTGPYGYTF. The V call is TRBV14, the J call TRBJ1-2, with 7 bases matching TRBD1. V lost 1 base and J lost 4; bases outside the gene matches: 3. CDR1 SGHDN and CDR2 FVKESK come from the germline V gene. This CDR3 is built from 14 residues.

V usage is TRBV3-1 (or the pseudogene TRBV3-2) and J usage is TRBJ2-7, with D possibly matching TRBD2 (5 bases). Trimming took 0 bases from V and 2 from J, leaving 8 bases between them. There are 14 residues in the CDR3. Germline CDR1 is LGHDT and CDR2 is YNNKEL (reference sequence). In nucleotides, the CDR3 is TGTGCCAGCAGCCAAGATTCGAGGGCCTACGAGCAGTACTTC. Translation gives CASSQDSRAYEQYF.

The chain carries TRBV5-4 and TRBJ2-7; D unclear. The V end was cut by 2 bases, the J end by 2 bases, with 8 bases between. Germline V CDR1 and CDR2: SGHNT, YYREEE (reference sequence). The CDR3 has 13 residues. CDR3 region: CASSLVGPYEQYF. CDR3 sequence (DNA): TGTGCCAGCAGCTTAGTCGGTCCCTACGAGCAGTACTTC.

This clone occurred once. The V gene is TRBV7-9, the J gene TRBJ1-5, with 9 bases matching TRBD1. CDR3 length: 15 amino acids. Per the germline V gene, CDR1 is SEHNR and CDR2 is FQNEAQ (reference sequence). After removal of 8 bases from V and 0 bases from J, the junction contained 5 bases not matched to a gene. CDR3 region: CASGGQGNSNQPQHF. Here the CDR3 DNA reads TGTGCCAGCGGAGGACAGGGGAATAGCAATCAGCCCCAGCATTTT. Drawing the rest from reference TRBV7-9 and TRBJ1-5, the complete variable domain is DTGVSQNPRHKITKRGQNVTFRCDPISEHNRLYWYRQTLGQGPEFLTYFQNEAQLEKSRLLSDRFSAERPKGSFSTLEIQRTEQGDSAMYLCASGGQGNSNQPQHFGDGTRLSIL.

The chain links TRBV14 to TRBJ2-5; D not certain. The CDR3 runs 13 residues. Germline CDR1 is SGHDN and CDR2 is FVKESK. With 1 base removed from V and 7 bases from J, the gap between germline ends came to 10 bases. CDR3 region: CASSQGARSTQYF. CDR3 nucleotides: TGTGCCAGCAGCCAAGGCGCTAGATCGACCCAGTACTTC.

In nucleotides, the CDR3 is TGTGCCAGTACCTATGCGGCTTTGCGGGGCTCTGGAAACACCATATATTTT. Translated: CASTYAALRGSGNTIYF. The genes are TRBV19 and TRBJ1-3; D not resolved. CDR1 and CDR2 from the germline V gene are LNHDA and SQIVND (reference sequence). The CDR3 sequence is 17 residues long. Trimming removed 7 bases at V and 0 bases at J, with 19 bases between.

CDR3 coding DNA: TGTGCCAGCAGAGCCTCGAGGACAGGGGGCACAGCTTTCTTT. The encoded protein is CASRASRTGGTAFF. The chain uses TRBV6-5 and TRBJ1-1, with 11 bases fitting TRBD1. V was pared by 6 bases and J by 10 bases, with 10 bases of the junction left unmatched. This CDR3 has 14 residues. Germline CDR1 and CDR2: MNHEY and SVGAGI.

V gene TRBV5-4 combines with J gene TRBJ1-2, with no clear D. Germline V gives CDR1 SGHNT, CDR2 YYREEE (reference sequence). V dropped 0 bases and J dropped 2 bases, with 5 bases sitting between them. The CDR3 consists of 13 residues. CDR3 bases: TGTGCCAGCAGCTTGGCACAGAACTATGGCTACACCTTC. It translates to CASSLAQNYGYTF.

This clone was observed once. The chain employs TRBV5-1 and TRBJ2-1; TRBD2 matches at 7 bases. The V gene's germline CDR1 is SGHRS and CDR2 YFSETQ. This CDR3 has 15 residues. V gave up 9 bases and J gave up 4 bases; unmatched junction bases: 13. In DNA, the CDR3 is TGCGCCACCACTCGGGGGACTACCCCTTACAATGAGCAGTTCTTC. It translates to CATTRGTTPYNEQFF.

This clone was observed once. CDR3 region: CASSPGTGLPLGNTIYF. DNA for the CDR3: TGTGCCAGCAGTCCCGGGACAGGGCTCCCCTTGGGAAACACCATATATTTT. The rearrangement joins TRBV6-6 to TRBJ1-3; 9 bases align to TRBD1. CDR1 and CDR2 from the germline V gene are MNHNY and SVGAGI (reference sequence). CDR3 size: 17 residues. Trimming took 5 bases from V and 4 from J; bases not matched to a gene: 12.

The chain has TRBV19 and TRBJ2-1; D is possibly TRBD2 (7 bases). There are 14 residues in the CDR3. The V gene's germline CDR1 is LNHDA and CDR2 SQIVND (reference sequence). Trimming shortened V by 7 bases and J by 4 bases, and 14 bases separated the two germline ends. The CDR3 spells CASNGGGPYNEQFF. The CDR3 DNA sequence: TGTGCCAGTAACGGCGGGGGCCCTTACAATGAGCAGTTCTTC.

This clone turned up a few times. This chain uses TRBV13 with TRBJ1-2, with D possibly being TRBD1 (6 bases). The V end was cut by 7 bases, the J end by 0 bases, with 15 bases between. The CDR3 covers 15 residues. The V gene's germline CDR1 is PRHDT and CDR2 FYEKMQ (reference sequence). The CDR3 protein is CASTHPTGTNYGYTF. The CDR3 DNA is TGTGCCAGCACCCACCCCACAGGGACTAACTATGGCTACACCTTC.

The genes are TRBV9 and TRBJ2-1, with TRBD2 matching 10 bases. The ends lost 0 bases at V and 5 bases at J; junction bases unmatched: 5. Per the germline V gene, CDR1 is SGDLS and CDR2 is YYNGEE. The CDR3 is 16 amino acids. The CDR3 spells CASSVATLAGDNEQFF. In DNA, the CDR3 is TGTGCCAGCAGCGTAGCTACTCTAGCGGGGGACAATGAGCAGTTCTTC.

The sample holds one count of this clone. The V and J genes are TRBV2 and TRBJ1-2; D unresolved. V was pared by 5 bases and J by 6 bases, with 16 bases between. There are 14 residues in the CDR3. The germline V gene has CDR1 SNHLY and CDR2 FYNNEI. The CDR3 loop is CASSIFSIGDGYTF. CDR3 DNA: TGTGCCAGCAGTATATTTTCGATCGGGGATGGCTACACCTTC.

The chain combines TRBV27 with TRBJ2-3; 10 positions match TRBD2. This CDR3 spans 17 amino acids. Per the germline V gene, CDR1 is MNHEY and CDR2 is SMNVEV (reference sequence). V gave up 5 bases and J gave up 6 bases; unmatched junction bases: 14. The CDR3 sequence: CASSQGRASGGSDTQYF. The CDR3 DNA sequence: TGTGCCAGCAGTCAGGGGAGGGCTAGCGGGGGTTCGGATACGCAGTATTTT.

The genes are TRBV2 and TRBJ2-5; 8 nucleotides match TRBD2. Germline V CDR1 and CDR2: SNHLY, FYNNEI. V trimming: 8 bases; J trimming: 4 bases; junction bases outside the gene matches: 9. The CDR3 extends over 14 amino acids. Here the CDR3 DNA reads TGTGCCAGCTCACGCGGGGGGCTCGGAGAGACCCAGTACTTC. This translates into CASSRGGLGETQYF.

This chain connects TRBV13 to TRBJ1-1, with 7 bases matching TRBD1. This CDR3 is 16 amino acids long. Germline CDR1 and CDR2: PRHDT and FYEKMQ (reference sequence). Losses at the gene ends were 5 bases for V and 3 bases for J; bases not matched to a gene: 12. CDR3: CASSMGLRGADTEAFF. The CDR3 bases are TGTGCCAGCAGCATGGGCCTCAGGGGGGCGGACACTGAAGCTTTCTTT. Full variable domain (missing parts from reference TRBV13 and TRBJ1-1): AAGVIQSPRHLIKEKRETATLKCYPIPRHDTVYWYQQGPGQDPQFLISFYEKMQSDKGSIPDRFSAQQFSDYHSELNMSSLELGDSALYFCASSMGLRGADTEAFFGQGTRLTVV.

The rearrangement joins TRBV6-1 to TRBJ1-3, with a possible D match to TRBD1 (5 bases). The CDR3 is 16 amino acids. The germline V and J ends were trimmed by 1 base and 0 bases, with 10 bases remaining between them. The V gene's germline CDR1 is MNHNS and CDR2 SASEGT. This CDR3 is CASSEGGAYSGNTIYF. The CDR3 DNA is TGTGCCAGCAGTGAAGGTGGGGCATACTCTGGAAACACCATATATTTT.

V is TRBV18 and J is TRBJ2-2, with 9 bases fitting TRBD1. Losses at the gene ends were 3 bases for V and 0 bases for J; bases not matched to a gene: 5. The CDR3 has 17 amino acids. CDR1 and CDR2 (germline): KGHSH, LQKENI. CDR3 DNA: TGTGCCAGCTCACCTTTACAGGGGGCTTCGAACACCGGGGAGCTGTTTTTT. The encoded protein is CASSPLQGASNTGELFF.

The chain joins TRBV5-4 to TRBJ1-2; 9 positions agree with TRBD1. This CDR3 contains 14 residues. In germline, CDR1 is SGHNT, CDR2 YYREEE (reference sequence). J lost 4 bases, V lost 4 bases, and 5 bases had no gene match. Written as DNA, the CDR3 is TGTGCCAGCAGCCGTCAGGGACAGGGCTATGGCTACACCTTC. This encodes CASSRQGQGYGYTF.

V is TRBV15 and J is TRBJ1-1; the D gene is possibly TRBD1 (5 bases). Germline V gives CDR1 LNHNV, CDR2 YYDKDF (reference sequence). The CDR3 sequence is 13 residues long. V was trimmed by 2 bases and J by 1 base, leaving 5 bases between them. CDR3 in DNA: TGTGCCACCAGCAGAACAGGGAACACTGAAGCTTTCTTT. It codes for CATSRTGNTEAFF.

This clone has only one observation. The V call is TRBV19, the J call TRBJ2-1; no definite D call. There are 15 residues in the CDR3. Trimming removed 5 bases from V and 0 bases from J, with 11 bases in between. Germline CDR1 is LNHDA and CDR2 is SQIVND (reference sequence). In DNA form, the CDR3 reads TGTGCCAGTAGTCACCCAGGAACCTCCTACAATGAGCAGTTCTTC. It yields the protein CASSHPGTSYNEQFF.

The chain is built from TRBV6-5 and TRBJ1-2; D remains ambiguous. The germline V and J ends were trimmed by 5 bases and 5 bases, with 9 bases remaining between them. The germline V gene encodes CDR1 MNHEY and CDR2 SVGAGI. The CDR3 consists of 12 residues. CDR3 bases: TGTGCCAGCAGTCGCGCGAGATATGGCTACACCTTC. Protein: CASSRARYGYTF.

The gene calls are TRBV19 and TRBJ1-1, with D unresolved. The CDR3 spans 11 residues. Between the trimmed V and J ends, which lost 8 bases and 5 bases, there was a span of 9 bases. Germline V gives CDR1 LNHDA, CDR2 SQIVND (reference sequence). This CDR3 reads CASREVTEAFF. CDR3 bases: TGTGCCAGTCGAGAGGTGACTGAAGCTTTCTTT.

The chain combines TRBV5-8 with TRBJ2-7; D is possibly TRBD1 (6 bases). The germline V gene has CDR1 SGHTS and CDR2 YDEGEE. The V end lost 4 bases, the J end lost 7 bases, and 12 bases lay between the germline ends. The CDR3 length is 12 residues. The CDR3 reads CASSKPGVEQYV. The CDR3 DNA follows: TGTGCCAGCAGCAAGCCAGGGGTAGAGCAGTACGTC.

CDR3 DNA: TGTGCCAGCAGCTCTAGAATGGAGACCCAGTACTTC. Its translation: CASSSRMETQYF. The J gene is TRBJ2-5, the V gene TRBV7-6, with no clear D. CDR3 length: 12 amino acids. V was cut by 4 bases and J by 5 bases, with 8 bases left in between. Germline CDR1 is SGHVS and CDR2 is FNYEAQ.